This entry features one T cell receptor (beta chain) sequence. What it binds is unknown. Synthetic spike-ins, TCR analog templates, were added into each PCR. Method: immunoSEQ multiplex PCR; TCRdb's copy keeps in-frame clones and lacks some. The sample shows tens of thousands of clones, almost 85% of them seen only once. This sample stems from a study of PD-L1 blockade in urothelial cancer. Study background: Male patients with bladder-origin urothelial cancer numbered about 90% of the roughly 29. A median of approximately 140,000 T cells was found in the blood samples. Study observations and caveats: Prediction of better survival came from below-median pretreatment blood TCR clonality.

The germline V gene has CDR1 LNHDA and CDR2 SQIVND (reference sequence). V lost 6 bases and J 3 bases, leaving 12 bases between the germline ends. The CDR3 consists of 14 residues. The sample here was PBMCs, taken around atezolizumab (anti-PD-L1) treatment. This rearrangement joins TRBV19 to TRBJ1-5; D gene unclear. This receptor was taken from an older man with urothelial cancer. The CDR3 here is CASSVGVSNQPQHF. The CDR3 nucleotides are TGTGCCAGTAGCGTCGGGGTGTCCAATCAGCCCCAGCATTTT.